The sequence of this TCR beta chain was determined in a study of blood T cell repertoires in COVID-19. Study context: T cells, B-cell-depleted T cells, or PBMCs supplied cDNA or gDNA.

Trimming cost V 3 bases and J 5 bases; bases outside gene matches: 7. This CDR3 spans 15 amino acids. Germline V gene sequence: CDR1 MDHEN, CDR2 SYDVKM. Enrollment of patients from Seattle took place during active infection, with longitudinal follow-up. The data were produced by immunoSEQ multiplex PCR, yet TCRdb's version contains in-frame clones alone and is incomplete. Of 350,000 or so clones listed, 87% are singletons. This sequence joins TRBV28 and TRBJ2-3; 8 bases are shared with TRBD2. Sequenced material: peripheral blood. The receptor was isolated from a woman in her 30s with COVID-19, enrolled during active disease. CDR3 in DNA: TGTGCCAGCAGTTTTATCGCGGGAGGTGTAGATACGCAGTATTTT. Protein: CASSFIAGGVDTQYF. Full variable domain (rest looked up from reference TRBV28 and TRBJ2-3): DVKVTQSSRYLVKRTGEKVFLECVQDMDHENMFWYRQDPGLGLRLIYFSYDVKMKEKGDIPEGYSVSREKKERFSLILESASTNQTSMYLCASSFIAGGVDTQYFGPGTRLTVL.